The rows below give T cell receptor beta chains drawn from one sample of a study of early T cells in non-severe SARS-CoV-2 infection. TCRdb reprocessed the 5' RACE reads with MiXCR, giving one entry per CDR3 protein. The data show tens of thousands of distinct CDR3 sequences, about 3.8% seen once. The specimen sequenced was whole blood. These receptors were obtained from an adult who was a healthcare worker with PCR-confirmed SARS-CoV-2 infection or an uninfected control (not recorded which). Each CDR3 is given with its conserved first and last residue.

cdr3_length: 15; j_call: TRBJ2-2; v_call: TRBV14; cdr3_aa: CASSTTGGRTGELFF
cdr3_length: 18; j_call: TRBJ2-1; v_call: TRBV5-1; cdr3_aa: CASSWPRNSGGPYNEQFF
cdr3_length: 14; j_call: TRBJ2-7; v_call: TRBV6-6; cdr3_aa: CASSYKTVPYEQYF
cdr3_length: 15; j_call: TRBJ2-1; v_call: TRBV27; cdr3_aa: CASSVQGFSYNEQFF
cdr3_length: 13; j_call: TRBJ1-1; v_call: TRBV2; cdr3_aa: CASSEAMNTEAFF
cdr3_length: 16; j_call: TRBJ2-5; v_call: TRBV6-5; cdr3_aa: CASRPGLAGGQETQYF
cdr3_length: 12; j_call: TRBJ2-1; v_call: TRBV15; cdr3_aa: CATSRELAEQFF
cdr3_length: 12; j_call: TRBJ2-7; v_call: TRBV28; cdr3_aa: CASSLARYEQYF
cdr3_length: 11; j_call: TRBJ2-1; v_call: TRBV30; cdr3_aa: CAWSVQSEQFF
cdr3_length: 13; j_call: TRBJ2-3; v_call: TRBV6-1; cdr3_aa: CASEGLLEDTQYF
cdr3_length: 15; j_call: TRBJ2-3; v_call: TRBV27; cdr3_aa: CVSRLAGGITDTQYF
cdr3_length: 13; j_call: TRBJ1-5; v_call: TRBV30; cdr3_aa: CALSGQLNQPQHF
cdr3_length: 17; j_call: TRBJ1-4; v_call: TRBV5-5; cdr3_aa: CASSLRPTPSTNEKLFF
cdr3_length: 14; j_call: TRBJ1-3; v_call: TRBV7-9; cdr3_aa: CASNRGGSGNTIYF
cdr3_length: 16; j_call: TRBJ2-1; v_call: TRBV12-3/TRBV12-4; cdr3_aa: CASSFSRDRGPYEQFF
cdr3_length: 17; j_call: TRBJ2-3; v_call: TRBV7-2; cdr3_aa: CASSLYLIAGGSDTQYF
cdr3_length: 14; j_call: TRBJ2-7; v_call: TRBV7-2; cdr3_aa: CASSFPGLDYEQYF
cdr3_length: 13; j_call: TRBJ1-2; v_call: TRBV7-2; cdr3_aa: CASSSTGTYGYTF
cdr3_length: 17; j_call: TRBJ1-3; v_call: TRBV9; cdr3_aa: CASSVGPSNLSGNTIYF
cdr3_length: 16; j_call: TRBJ2-3; v_call: TRBV6-5; cdr3_aa: CASSYSPGGSTDTQYF
cdr3_length: 14; j_call: TRBJ2-7; v_call: TRBV12-3/TRBV12-4; cdr3_aa: CASSWTGPSYEQYF
cdr3_length: 14; j_call: TRBJ1-1; v_call: TRBV11-2; cdr3_aa: CASSLENQNTEAFF
cdr3_length: 16; j_call: TRBJ1-5; v_call: TRBV24-1; cdr3_aa: CATSDRTGDSNQPQHF
cdr3_length: 15; j_call: TRBJ2-1; v_call: TRBV7-8; cdr3_aa: CASSFTGLISDEQFF
cdr3_length: 14; j_call: TRBJ1-2; v_call: TRBV7-3; cdr3_aa: CASSLSGQGPGYTF
cdr3_length: 14; j_call: TRBJ2-7; v_call: TRBV20-1; cdr3_aa: CSAPAGQGTYEQYF
cdr3_length: 19; j_call: TRBJ2-5; v_call: TRBV14; cdr3_aa: CASSQEDPVGLAGLETQYF
cdr3_length: 13; j_call: TRBJ1-5; v_call: TRBV29-1; cdr3_aa: CSAGTGVNQPQHF
cdr3_length: 15; j_call: TRBJ2-7; v_call: TRBV28; cdr3_aa: CASSSPSGGSYEQYF
cdr3_length: 15; j_call: TRBJ2-1; v_call: TRBV11-3; cdr3_aa: CASSRGARSYNEQFF
cdr3_length: 14; j_call: TRBJ2-7; v_call: TRBV15; cdr3_aa: CATSRERESYEQYF
cdr3_length: 15; j_call: TRBJ1-5; v_call: TRBV12-3/TRBV12-4; cdr3_aa: CASSGDTSSNQPQHF
cdr3_length: 14; j_call: TRBJ2-3; v_call: TRBV12-3/TRBV12-4; cdr3_aa: CASTPRGASDTQYF
cdr3_length: 12; j_call: TRBJ1-4; v_call: TRBV20-1; cdr3_aa: CSAISEGEKLFF
cdr3_length: 13; j_call: TRBJ1-2; v_call: TRBV19; cdr3_aa: CASSPGQVYGYTF